A selection of T cell receptor beta chains follows, all from one sample in a study of shared clonotypes between healthy human individuals. Profiling relied on immunoSEQ multiplex PCR, and the TCRdb table lists in-frame clones only, not all of them. This sample yields a few hundred thousand clones, of which 65% are seen a single time; 11% belongs to the top ten. What was sequenced was memory CD4+ T cells sorted from blood. These receptors were collected from a young man in good health. CDR3s include the opening cysteine and the closing phenylalanine or tryptophan. The D gene is left open where the match is weak. Rows give clone size only sometimes, using once, few, many, or a class for an expanded clone.

>TRBV28|TRBD2|TRBJ2-1|many
TGTGCCAGCAGTCTGCGGACTAGCGGGAGCCTAGGTCCCTACAATGAGCAGTTCTTC
CASSLRTSGSLGPYNEQFF
>TRBV7-9|TRBD1|TRBJ2-5|once
TGTGCCAGCAGCGGCCGACAGGGGAAACAAGAGACCCAGTACTTC
CASSGRQGKQETQYF
>TRBV7-3|TRBD1|TRBJ2-7|.
TGTGCCAGCAGCTCGGACAGGGGGATCCGGGACTTC
CASSSDRGIRDF
>TRBV29-1|TRBD1|TRBJ1-2|few
TGCAGCTCCCTGACCGACAGGGGTGGCTACACCTTC
CSSLTDRGGYTF
>TRBV7-2|.|TRBJ2-7|.
TGTGCCAGCAGCTTAGGCCGGGACTACGAGCAGTACTTC
CASSLGRDYEQYF
>TRBV27|.|TRBJ2-7|.
TGTGCCAGCAGTCGTACATTTCCCGTATCCTACGAGCAGTACTTC
CASSRTFPVSYEQYF
>TRBV7-9|.|TRBJ2-1|.
TGTGCCAGCAGCCCCCAAGGAGGGGGAGGCAATGAGCAGTTCTTC
CASSPQGGGGNEQFF
>TRBV25-1|.|TRBJ2-1|.
TGTGCCAGCAGCGCTGCGGCCCACAATGAGCAGTTCTTC
CASSAAAHNEQFF
>TRBV28|.|TRBJ2-7|.
TGTGCCAGCAGTTCCTCTGGGCAGGGGGGCGCCTACGAGCAGTACTTC
CASSSSGQGGAYEQYF
>TRBV5-4|.|TRBJ2-1|once
TGTGCCAGCAGCTTCGAACGTCGACCCAATGAGCAGTTCTTC
CASSFERRPNEQFF
>TRBV5-4|TRBD1|TRBJ2-7|.
TGTGCCAGCAGCCGCTGGGGACAGCGTTCCTACGAGCAGTACTTC
CASSRWGQRSYEQYF
>TRBV5-4|.|TRBJ2-3|.
TGTGCCAGCAGCCGGACTACGCCTGGCACAGATACGCAGTATTTT
CASSRTTPGTDTQYF
>TRBV2|.|TRBJ2-1|.
TGTGCCAGCAGGGCAGACCAAATTGAGCAGTTCTTC
CASRADQIEQFF
>TRBV7-9|TRBD2|TRBJ2-5|once
TGTGCCAGCAGCAAGACTAACCTAGCGGGATTAGAGACCCAGTACTTC
CASSKTNLAGLETQYF
>TRBV5-5|TRBD1|TRBJ1-4|.
TGTGCCAGCAGGCGGGACAGGGGGACTAATGAAAAACTGTTTTTT
CASRRDRGTNEKLFF
>TRBV2|TRBD1|TRBJ1-2|.
TGTGCCAGCAGGTTGGGACAGGCTAACTATGGCTACACCTTC
CASRLGQANYGYTF
>TRBV5-1|TRBD1|TRBJ2-3|.
TGCGCCAGCAGCTTTGGACAGGGTGGGACAGATACGCAGTATTTT
CASSFGQGGTDTQYF
>TRBV20-1|.|TRBJ2-1|.
TGCAGTGCTAGAGATGTGCCGGAGCAGTTCTTC
CSARDVPEQFF
>TRBV2|.|TRBJ2-1|.
TGTGCCAGCAGTGAAAACTCCTACAATGAGCAGTTCTTC
CASSENSYNEQFF